The T cell receptor (beta chain) described here comes from a study of glioma-infiltrating T cells. There are 15 residues in the CDR3. Germline V lookup: CDR1 SGHRS, CDR2 YFSETQ. After removal of 4 bases from V and 0 bases from J, the junction contained 2 bases not matched to a gene. Using RNA template, CDR3s of TCR alpha and beta were amplified with iRepertoire arm-PCR. TCRdb re-derived calls from the multiplex PCR reads in MiXCR, one entry per CDR3 protein. The sample carries tens of thousands of distinct CDR3 sequences, about 25% recorded once. This clonotype was observed a few times. This TCR came from a human donor with low-grade glioma or glioblastoma, undergoing nonglioma brain surgery, or in good health (not recorded which). The sequencing sample was made of glioma tissue, nonneoplastic brain tissue, or PBMCs (not recorded which). The rearrangement uses TRBV5-1 and TRBJ2-7, with TRBD1 matching 12 bases. The CDR3 region is CASSRGQGASYEQYF. In DNA form, the CDR3 reads TGCGCCAGCAGCCGGGGACAGGGGGCCTCCTACGAGCAGTACTTC.